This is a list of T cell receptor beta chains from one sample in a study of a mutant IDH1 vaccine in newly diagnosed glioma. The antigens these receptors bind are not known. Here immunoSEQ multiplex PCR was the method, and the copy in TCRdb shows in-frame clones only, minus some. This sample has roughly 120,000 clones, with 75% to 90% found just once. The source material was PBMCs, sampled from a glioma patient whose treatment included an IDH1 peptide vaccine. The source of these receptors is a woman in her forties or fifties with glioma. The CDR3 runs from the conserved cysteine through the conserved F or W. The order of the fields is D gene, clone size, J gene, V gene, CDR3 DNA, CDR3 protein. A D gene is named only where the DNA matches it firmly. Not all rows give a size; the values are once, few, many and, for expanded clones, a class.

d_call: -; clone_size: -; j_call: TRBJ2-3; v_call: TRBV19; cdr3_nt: TGTGCCAGTAGGGCAGCAGGGGAGGTCACAGATACGCAGTATTTT; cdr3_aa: CASRAAGEVTDTQYF
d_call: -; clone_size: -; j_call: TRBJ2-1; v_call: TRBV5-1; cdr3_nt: TGCGCCAGCAGCCGGGAGCTTTACAATGAGCAGTTCTTC; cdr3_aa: CASSRELYNEQFF
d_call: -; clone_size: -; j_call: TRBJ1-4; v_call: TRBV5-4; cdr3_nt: TGTGCCAGCAGCTTGGTGCCAGGGGCTAATGAAAAACTGTTTTTT; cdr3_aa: CASSLVPGANEKLFF
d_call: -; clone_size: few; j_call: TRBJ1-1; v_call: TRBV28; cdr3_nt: TGTGCCAGCAGTTCGGGGACAATGAACACTGAAGCTTTCTTT; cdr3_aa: CASSSGTMNTEAFF
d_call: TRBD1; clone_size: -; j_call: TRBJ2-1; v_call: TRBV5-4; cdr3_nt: TGTGCCAGCAGTCGAACCCAGGGGGCGGGTCTGCTCGATGAGCAGTTCTTC; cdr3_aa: CASSRTQGAGLLDEQFF
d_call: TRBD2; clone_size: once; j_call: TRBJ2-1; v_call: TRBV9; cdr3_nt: TGTGCCAGCAGCGCCGCGTCGCTAGCGGGAGTGGATGAGCAGTTCTTC; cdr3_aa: CASSAASLAGVDEQFF
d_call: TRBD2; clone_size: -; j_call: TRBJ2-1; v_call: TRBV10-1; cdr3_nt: TGCGCCAGCAGTAGAAGCGGGAGCTACAATGAGCAGTTCTTC; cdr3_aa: CASSRSGSYNEQFF
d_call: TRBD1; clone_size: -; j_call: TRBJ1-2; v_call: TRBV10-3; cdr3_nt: TGTGCCATCAGTCGGGACAGCAGCTATGGCTACACCTTC; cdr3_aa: CAISRDSSYGYTF
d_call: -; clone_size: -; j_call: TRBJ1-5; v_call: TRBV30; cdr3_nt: TGTGCCTTCAGGATTTATAGCAATCAGCCCCAGCATTTT; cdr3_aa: CAFRIYSNQPQHF
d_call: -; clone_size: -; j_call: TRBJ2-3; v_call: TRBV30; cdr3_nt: TGTGCCTGGAGTCTCGGAGACTTGAGCACAGATACGCAGTATTTT; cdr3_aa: CAWSLGDLSTDTQYF
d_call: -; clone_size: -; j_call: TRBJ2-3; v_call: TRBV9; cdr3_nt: TGTGCCAGCAGCCCCTCTAGTCGGACAGATACGCAGTATTTT; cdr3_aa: CASSPSSRTDTQYF
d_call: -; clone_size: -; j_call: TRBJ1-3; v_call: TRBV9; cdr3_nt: TGTGCCAGCAGCCTGGCAGGCTCGGGAAACACCATATATTTT; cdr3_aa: CASSLAGSGNTIYF
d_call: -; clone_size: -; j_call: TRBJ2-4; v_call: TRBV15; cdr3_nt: TGTGCCACCAGCAGAGGCACAGGAGGAGCCAAAAACATTCAGTACTTC; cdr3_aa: CATSRGTGGAKNIQYF
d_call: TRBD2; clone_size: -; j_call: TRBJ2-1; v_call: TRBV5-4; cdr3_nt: TGTGCCAGCAGCTTGGGGACTAGCGGGAGCTACAATGAGCAGTTCTTC; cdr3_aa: CASSLGTSGSYNEQFF
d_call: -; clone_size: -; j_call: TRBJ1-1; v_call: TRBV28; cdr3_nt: TGTGCCAGCAGCCCCGGACACTATGGCACTGAAGCTTTCTTT; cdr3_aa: CASSPGHYGTEAFF
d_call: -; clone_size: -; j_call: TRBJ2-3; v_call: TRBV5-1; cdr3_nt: TGCGCCAGCAGCTTGGTTGTGGGAGTTGAAGATACGCAGTATTTT; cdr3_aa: CASSLVVGVEDTQYF
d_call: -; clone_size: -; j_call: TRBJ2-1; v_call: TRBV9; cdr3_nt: TGTGCCAGCAGCGTTAGAGGGGGAGGGCCATCGGAGCAGTTCTTC; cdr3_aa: CASSVRGGGPSEQFF
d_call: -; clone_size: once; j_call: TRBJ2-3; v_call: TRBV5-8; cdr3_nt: TGTGCCAGCAGCGTAGCCCGTCTGGTCACAGATACGCAGTATTTT; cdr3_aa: CASSVARLVTDTQYF
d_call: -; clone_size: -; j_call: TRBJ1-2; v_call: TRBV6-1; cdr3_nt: TGTGCCAGCAGTGCTGGACTGGCGGACTATGGCTACACCTTC; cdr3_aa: CASSAGLADYGYTF
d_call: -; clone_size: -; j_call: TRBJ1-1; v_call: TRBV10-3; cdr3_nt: TGTGCCATCAGTGAAAGGGGATTAGAGGCTGAAGCTTTCTTT; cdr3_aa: CAISERGLEAEAFF
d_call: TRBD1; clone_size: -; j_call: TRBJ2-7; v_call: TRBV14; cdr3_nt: TGTGCCAGCAGCCCGACAGGGGGCGATCTTTGGGAGCAGTACTTC; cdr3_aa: CASSPTGGDLWEQYF
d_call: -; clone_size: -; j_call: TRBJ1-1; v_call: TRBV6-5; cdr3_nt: TGTGCCAGCAGGCAGGGCCAGAACACTGAAGCTTTCTTT; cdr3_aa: CASRQGQNTEAFF
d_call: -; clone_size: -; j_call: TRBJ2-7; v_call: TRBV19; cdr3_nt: TGTGCCAGCGCAAGCGGCCGGGGCCCTTACGAGCAGTACTTC; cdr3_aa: CASASGRGPYEQYF
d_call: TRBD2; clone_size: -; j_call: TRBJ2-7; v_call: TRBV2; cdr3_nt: TGTGCCAGCAGGGGACTAGCGGGAGGGCCCTACGAGCAGTACTTC; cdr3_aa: CASRGLAGGPYEQYF
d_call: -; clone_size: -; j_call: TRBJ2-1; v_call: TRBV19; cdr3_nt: TGTGCCAGTAGTTTCTGGACTTCCAACTCCTACAATGAGCAGTTCTTC; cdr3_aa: CASSFWTSNSYNEQFF
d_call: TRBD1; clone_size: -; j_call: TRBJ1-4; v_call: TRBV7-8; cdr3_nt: TGTGCCAGCAGGAGCGAGGGGGCGCTGAATGAAAAACTGTTTTTT; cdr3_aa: CASRSEGALNEKLFF
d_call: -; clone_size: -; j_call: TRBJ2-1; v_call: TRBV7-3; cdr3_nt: TGTGCCAGCAGCTTAATGCCCAGCTCCTACAATGAGCAGTTCTTC; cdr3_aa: CASSLMPSSYNEQFF
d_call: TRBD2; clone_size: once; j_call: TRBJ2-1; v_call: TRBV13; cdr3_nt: TGTGCCAGCAGCCCAGGGGGGACTAGCGGATACAATGAGCAGTTCTTC; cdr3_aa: CASSPGGTSGYNEQFF
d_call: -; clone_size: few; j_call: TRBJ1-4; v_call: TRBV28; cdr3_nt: TGTGCCAGCAGTTTAGAGGCAGACGGAACTAATGAAAAACTGTTTTTT; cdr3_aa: CASSLEADGTNEKLFF
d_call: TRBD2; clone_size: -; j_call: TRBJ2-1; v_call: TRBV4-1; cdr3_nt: TGCGCCAGCAGCCCCCGGGGTGGGGGGGACTCGTCCTACAATGAGCAGTTCTTC; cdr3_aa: CASSPRGGGDSSYNEQFF
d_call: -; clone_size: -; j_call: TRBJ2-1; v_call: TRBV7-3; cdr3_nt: TGTGCCAGCAGCGGGGACCCAGGGATTGAGCAGTTCTTC; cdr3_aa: CASSGDPGIEQFF
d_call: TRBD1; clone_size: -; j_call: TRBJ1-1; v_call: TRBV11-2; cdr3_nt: TGTGCCAGCAGCCAGGTGGGGACAGGGCTAACTGAAGCTTTCTTT; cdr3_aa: CASSQVGTGLTEAFF
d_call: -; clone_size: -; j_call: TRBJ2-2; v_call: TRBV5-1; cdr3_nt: TGCGCCAGCGCCCCCGGGACCCCAAGAATTTCCGGGGAGCTGTTTTTT; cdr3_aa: CASAPGTPRISGELFF
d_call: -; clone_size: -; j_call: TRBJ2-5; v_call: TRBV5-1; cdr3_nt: TGCGCCAGCAGCTTGGCGGACAGCCAAGAGACCCAGTACTTC; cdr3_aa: CASSLADSQETQYF
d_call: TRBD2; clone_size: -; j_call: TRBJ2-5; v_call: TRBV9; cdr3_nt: TGTGCCAGCAGCGTACAATCAGCGGGAGGGCCCCAGTACTTC; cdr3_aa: CASSVQSAGGPQYF
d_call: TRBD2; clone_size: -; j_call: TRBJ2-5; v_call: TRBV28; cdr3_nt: TGTGCCAGCAGCCGCGGACTAGCGGGCGGCCTTAAAGAGACCCAGTACTTC; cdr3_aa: CASSRGLAGGLKETQYF
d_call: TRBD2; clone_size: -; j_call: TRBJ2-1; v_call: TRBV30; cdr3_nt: TGTGCCTGGCGTCCGGGACTAGGCTACAATGAGCAGTTCTTC; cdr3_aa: CAWRPGLGYNEQFF
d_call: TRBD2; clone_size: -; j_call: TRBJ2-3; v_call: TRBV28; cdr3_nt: TGTGCCAGCAGTTCTAGCGGGGCTGACACAGATACGCAGTATTTT; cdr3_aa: CASSSSGADTDTQYF
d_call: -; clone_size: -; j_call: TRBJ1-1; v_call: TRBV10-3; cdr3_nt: TGTGCCCTCCGTCGGGGGGGGCTTGATACTAGCACTGAAGCTTTCTTT; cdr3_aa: CALRRGGLDTSTEAFF
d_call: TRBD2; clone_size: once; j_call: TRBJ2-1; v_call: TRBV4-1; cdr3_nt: TGCGCCAGCAGCCCTAGCGGGAGAATGCCCCCTGAGCAGTTCTTC; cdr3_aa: CASSPSGRMPPEQFF
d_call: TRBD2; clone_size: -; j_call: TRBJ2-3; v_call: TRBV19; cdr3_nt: TGTGCCAGTAGTATTAGCGGGCTTAGCACAGATACGCAGTATTTT; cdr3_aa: CASSISGLSTDTQYF
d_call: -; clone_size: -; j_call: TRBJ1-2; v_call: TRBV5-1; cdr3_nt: TGCGCCAGCAGCTTGGGAGGCTCTGGCTACACCTTC; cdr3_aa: CASSLGGSGYTF
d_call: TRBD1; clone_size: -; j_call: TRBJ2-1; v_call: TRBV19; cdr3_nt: TGTGCCAGCCGTGACAGGGTATGGAATGAGCAGTTCTTC; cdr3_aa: CASRDRVWNEQFF
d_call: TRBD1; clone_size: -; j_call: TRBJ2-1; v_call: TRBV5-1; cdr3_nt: TGCGCCAGCAGCCGGGACAGGGCGAGTGAGCAGTTCTTC; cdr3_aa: CASSRDRASEQFF
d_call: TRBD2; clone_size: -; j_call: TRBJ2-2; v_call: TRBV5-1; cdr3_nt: TGCGCCAGCAGCCTGACTAGCGGACGATTTACCGGGGAGCTGTTTTTT; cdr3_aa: CASSLTSGRFTGELFF
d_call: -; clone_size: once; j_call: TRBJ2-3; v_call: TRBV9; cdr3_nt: TGTGCCAGCAGCCCGATTGGGGATACGCAGTATTTT; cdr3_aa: CASSPIGDTQYF